These T cell receptor beta chains were read from a single sample in a study of blood T cell repertoires in COVID-19. Clones were sequenced by immunoSEQ multiplex PCR, and TCRdb holds only the in-frame ones, with some missing. The table records more than 85,000 clones, around 83% of them present only once. The specimen was peripheral blood. The receptors were sampled from a woman of 80 years or more with acute or convalescent COVID-19. CDR3s include the opening cysteine and the closing phenylalanine or tryptophan. Each record gives: clone size, D gene, J gene, V gene, CDR3 protein, CDR3 DNA. D genes are given only for firm matches. The size field is filled for only some rows; it gives once, few, many or a size class.

>NA|TRBD1|TRBJ1-2|TRBV29-1
CSVGDLRGQGEHGYTF
TGCAGCGTTGGAGATCTTAGGGGGCAGGGCGAGCATGGCTACACCTTC
>NA|TRBD1|TRBJ2-7|TRBV7-9
CASSPGTDYEQYF
TGTGCCAGCAGCCCCGGGACAGACTACGAGCAGTACTTC
>NA|NA|TRBJ2-2|TRBV4-3
CASSLAEHTGELFF
TGCGCCAGCAGTTTGGCGGAGCACACCGGGGAGCTGTTTTTT
>NA|NA|TRBJ1-1|TRBV12-3/TRBV12-4
CASSSYTEAFF
TGTGCCAGCAGTTCCTACACTGAAGCTTTCTTT
>NA|NA|TRBJ2-1|TRBV25-1
CASSGLDVNEQFF
TGTGCCAGCAGTGGACTAGATGTGAATGAGCAGTTCTTC
>NA|NA|TRBJ1-5|TRBV3-1/TRBV3-2
CASSLSGHRQPQHF
TGTGCCAGCAGTCTGAGCGGGCATCGACAGCCCCAGCATTTT
>NA|NA|TRBJ2-5|TRBV18
CASSPPRGQNQETQYF
TGTGCCAGCTCACCACCTAGGGGCCAGAACCAAGAGACCCAGTACTTC
>NA|TRBD2|TRBJ2-3|TRBV5-1
CASRLAPATDTQYF
TGCGCCAGCCGACTAGCGCCGGCCACAGATACGCAGTATTTT
>few|TRBD1|TRBJ1-5|TRBV6-2/TRBV6-3
CASSRTGRNQPQHF
TGTGCCAGCAGTCGGACAGGGCGGAATCAGCCCCAGCATTTT
>NA|NA|TRBJ2-1|TRBV9
CASSVATSRDNEQFF
TGTGCCAGCAGCGTAGCTACTAGTCGGGACAATGAGCAGTTCTTC
>NA|TRBD1|TRBJ2-5|TRBV7-9
CASSLAGTEETQYF
TGTGCCAGCAGCTTAGCTGGGACAGAAGAGACCCAGTACTTC
>once|TRBD2|TRBJ2-7|TRBV5-4
CASSLFGTSGTYF
TGTGCCAGCAGCTTATTCGGGACTAGCGGTACGTACTTC
>few|TRBD1|TRBJ2-4|TRBV12-3/TRBV12-4
CASRQGDIQYF
TGTGCCAGTCGACAGGGTGACATTCAGTACTTC
>NA|NA|TRBJ2-5|TRBV24-1
CATSDAGPGTQYF
TGTGCCACCAGTGATGCGGGACCGGGGACCCAGTACTTC
>many|TRBD2|TRBJ2-2|TRBV11-3
CASSPGGGVGELFF
TGTGCCAGCAGCCCCGGGGGAGGGGTCGGGGAGCTGTTTTTT
>NA|TRBD1|TRBJ1-1|TRBV5-5
CASSLGQANTEAFF
TGTGCCAGCAGCCTGGGACAGGCGAACACTGAAGCTTTCTTT
>many|TRBD1|TRBJ1-2|TRBV28
CASRGSGTGFGYTF
TGTGCCAGCAGAGGCTCCGGGACAGGGTTTGGCTACACCTTC
>NA|NA|TRBJ2-2|TRBV27
CASSFSAGELFF
TGTGCCAGCAGTTTTTCGGCCGGGGAGCTGTTTTTT
>NA|TRBD2|TRBJ2-2|TRBV5-6
CASSGREGLDGELFF
TGTGCCAGCAGTGGGCGGGAGGGCCTTGACGGGGAGCTGTTTTTT
>NA|TRBD1|TRBJ2-2|TRBV19
CASSLRTGSTGELFF
TGTGCCAGTAGTCTTAGGACAGGGAGCACCGGGGAGCTGTTTTTT
>NA|TRBD1|TRBJ1-4|TRBV2
CASRVNRGKLFF
TGTGCCAGCAGGGTTAACAGGGGAAAACTGTTTTTT
>NA|TRBD2|TRBJ2-7|TRBV3-1/TRBV3-2
CASSQDIAGPSYEQYF
TGTGCCAGCAGCCAAGACATAGCGGGACCCTCCTACGAGCAGTACTTC
>NA|NA|TRBJ1-4|TRBV7-8
CASSLRAGVNEKLFF
TGTGCCAGCAGCTTAAGGGCAGGGGTTAATGAAAAACTGTTTTTT
>NA|NA|TRBJ2-1|TRBV19
CASSIAVNEQFF
TGTGCCAGTAGTATAGCGGTAAATGAGCAGTTCTTC
>NA|NA|TRBJ2-2|TRBV5-5
CASSFSGANTGELFF
TGTGCCAGCAGCTTCTCGGGGGCGAACACCGGGGAGCTGTTTTTT
>NA|NA|TRBJ1-2|TRBV27
CASSYGSGTTNYGYTF
TGTGCCAGCAGTTATGGTTCCGGGACAACTAACTATGGCTACACCTTC
>NA|NA|TRBJ1-5|TRBV28
CASSLDSNRQPQHF
TGTGCCAGCAGCCTGGACAGCAACCGTCAGCCCCAGCATTTT
>NA|TRBD1|TRBJ2-3|TRBV10-3
CAISSDRGLTDTQYF
TGTGCCATCAGCTCGGACAGGGGGCTGACAGATACGCAGTATTTT
>NA|TRBD1|TRBJ1-1|TRBV5-5
CASGDTGTGNTEAFF
TGTGCCAGCGGCGACACCGGGACAGGGAACACTGAAGCTTTCTTT
>NA|NA|TRBJ2-5|TRBV18
CASSQRGETQYF
TGTGCCAGCTCCCAAAGGGGAGAGACCCAGTACTTC
>NA|NA|TRBJ2-1|TRBV5-1
CASSSQGGAYNEQFF
TGCGCCAGCAGCTCCCAAGGGGGGGCCTACAATGAGCAGTTCTTC
>NA|NA|TRBJ2-5|TRBV5-1
CASSLGGLSGSETQYF
TGCGCCAGCAGCTTGGGTGGACTTTCGGGCAGCGAGACCCAGTACTTC
>once|NA|TRBJ1-2|TRBV12-3/TRBV12-4
CASNSGYGYTF
TGTGCCAGCAATTCCGGTTATGGCTACACCTTC
>NA|NA|TRBJ2-7|TRBV2
CASSEGIPRF
TGTGCCAGCAGTGAAGGAATACCCAGATTC
>NA|NA|TRBJ2-1|TRBV7-8
CASSLGRDLYNEQFF
TGTGCCAGCAGCTTAGGGCGGGACCTCTACAATGAGCAGTTCTTC
>NA|TRBD2|TRBJ2-3|TRBV2
CASSEIGLAGTDTQYF
TGTGCCAGCAGTGAAATCGGACTAGCGGGCACAGATACGCAGTATTTT
>NA|NA|TRBJ1-5|TRBV11-2
CASSPTGSNQPQHF
TGTGCCAGCAGCCCCACAGGGAGCAATCAGCCCCAGCATTTT